This T cell receptor beta chain was observed in a study of a mutant IDH1 vaccine in newly diagnosed glioma. Turning to the study itself: Pretreatment consisted of radiotherapy, temozolomide, or both, with most receiving both. Regarding the study as a whole: Patients showed vaccine-induced immune responses at a rate of 80% to 95%.

This CDR3 region has 14 residues. The germline V and J ends were trimmed by 11 bases and 5 bases, with 21 bases remaining between them. CDR1 MNHNS and CDR2 SASEGT come from the germline V gene. As for time point: week 47, end of study. Every single dose of the vaccine, 300 ug of mutant IDH1 20-mer peptide, came with topical imiquimod. Weeks 1, 3, 5, 7, 11, 15, 19 and 23 were when patients received their eight vaccinations. The astrocytomas were IDH1-mutant, ATRX-negative, and WHO grade 3 or 4. Turning to this clone: Its antigen is unknown.

The protocol was immunoSEQ multiplex PCR, while the TCRdb copy is restricted to in-frame clones and leaves out a portion. The sample shows under 60,000 clones, roughly 72% of them seen only once. This specimen was PBMCs, taken from a glioma patient whose treatment included an IDH1 peptide vaccine. The rearrangement joins TRBV6-1 to TRBJ2-5; D gene ambiguous. This clonotype was sampled from a woman in her forties with glioma. Some clones in this sample may be carry-over from other donors' samples. The chain's CDR3 is CAATYSTMGETQYF. The DNA for the CDR3 is TGTGCCGCAACCTACTCTACCATGGGGGAGACCCAGTACTTC.